This passage covers 19 T cell receptor beta chains from one sample sequenced in a study of blood T cell repertoires in COVID-19. The protocol was immunoSEQ multiplex PCR, while the TCRdb copy is restricted to in-frame clones and leaves out a portion. The sample records 81,000 or so clones, roughly 85% being singletons. Sequencing used peripheral blood. The receptors come from a middle-aged man with COVID-19, enrolled during active disease.

The chain links TRBV28 to TRBJ1-6, with D hard to call. This CDR3 region has 12 residues. V gave up 2 bases and J gave up 9 bases, with 5 bases separating them. Germline CDR1 reads MDHEN; CDR2 reads SYDVKM. CDR3 region: CASSLPGSPLHF. Here the CDR3 DNA reads TGTGCCAGCAGTTTACCGGGTTCACCCCTCCACTTT.

The table lists this clone with a few counts. V gene TRBV28 combines with J gene TRBJ1-1, with a weak D call TRBD1 (6 bases). Germline V CDR1 and CDR2: MDHEN, SYDVKM. CDR3 length: 17 residues. Trimming shortened V by 2 bases and J by 1 base, and 17 bases separated the two germline ends. Here the CDR3 reads CASSLLQGGMGNTEAFF. The CDR3, as DNA: TGTGCCAGCAGTTTACTCCAAGGGGGAATGGGGAACACTGAAGCTTTCTTT.

V and J are TRBV5-1 and TRBJ2-7; 8 positions match TRBD1. Losses at the gene ends were 6 bases for V and 10 bases for J; bases not matched to a gene: 12. The CDR3 runs 13 residues. CDR1 is SGHRS, CDR2 YFSETQ, per germline. CDR3 residues: CASKPTGEKEQYF. The CDR3 DNA sequence: TGCGCCAGCAAACCGACAGGGGAGAAAGAACAGTACTTC.

The rearrangement joins TRBV3-1 (or the pseudogene TRBV3-2) to TRBJ1-5, with a tentative D call TRBD1 (5 bases). Trimming took off 4 bases at V and 6 bases at J, with 13 bases between the two ends. The CDR3 totals 14 residues. Germline V gene sequence: CDR1 LGHDT, CDR2 YNNKEL (reference sequence). This CDR3 reads CASSPDSASQPQHF. CDR3 nucleotides: TGTGCCAGCAGCCCAGACAGCGCCAGTCAGCCCCAGCATTTT.

This rearrangement joins TRBV10-3 to TRBJ1-2; D may be TRBD1 (5 bases). Germline CDR1 reads ENHRY; CDR2 reads SYGVKD. The CDR3 has 14 residues. Deletions cut 6 bases from V and 4 bases from J, with 15 bases between. The CDR3 DNA reads TGTGCCATCAGCGTTAACGGGGGACTCTATGGCTACACCTTC. Translated: CAISVNGGLYGYTF.

The V and J genes are TRBV23-1 and TRBJ1-3, with TRBD1 matching 8 bases. TRBV23-1 is an ORF, and what it does is uncertain. V lost 0 bases to trimming and J lost 4 bases; unmatched junction nucleotides: 5. The CDR3 covers 16 residues. The CDR3 DNA sequence: TGCGCCAGCAGTCAATCGGACAGGGCTAAAGGAAACACCATATATTTT. It specifies CASSQSDRAKGNTIYF.

The V and J genes are TRBV5-4 and TRBJ2-7; TRBD2 might be the D (6 bases). V lost 4 bases, J lost 4 bases, and 18 bases lay in between. The CDR3 loop spans 15 amino acids. Germline CDR1 reads SGHNT; CDR2 reads YYREEE (reference sequence). The CDR3 DNA follows: TGTGCCAGCAGCCAGGGAGGACTAACAACATACGAGCAGTACTTC. Its protein product is CASSQGGLTTYEQYF.

This chain joins TRBV6-4 and TRBJ2-1; 8 bases are a match to TRBD2. The V gene's germline CDR1 is MRHNA and CDR2 SNTAGT. This CDR3 comprises 15 residues. The J segment lost 7 bases and the V segment lost 4 bases, leaving 9 bases of the junction unmatched. CDR3 sequence reads: CASSGSGGTGNEQFF. The CDR3 region has the DNA TGTGCCAGCAGTGGAAGCGGGGGTACCGGGAATGAGCAGTTCTTC.

The rearrangement links TRBV5-4 to TRBJ2-7; 10 bases align to TRBD2. The CDR3 is 15 residues long. The V gene's germline CDR1 is SGHNT and CDR2 YYREEE (reference sequence). V shed 4 bases and J 5 bases; nucleotides not matched to a gene: 9. In nucleotides, the CDR3 is TGTGCCAGCAGCCCGAGGCTAGCGGGGGAGAACGAGCAGTACTTC. This translates into CASSPRLAGENEQYF.

The chain uses TRBV27 and TRBJ1-1, with D possibly being TRBD1 (5 bases). With 3 bases removed from V and 4 bases from J, the gap between germline ends came to 12 bases. This CDR3 is 14 amino acids long. Germline CDR1 reads MNHEY; CDR2 reads SMNVEV (reference sequence). The CDR3 reads CASSFNRRVTEAFF. Written as DNA, the CDR3 is TGTGCCAGCAGTTTTAACAGGAGGGTCACTGAAGCTTTCTTT.

The rearrangement links TRBV24-1 to TRBJ1-5; a possible D gene is TRBD1 (5 bases). The CDR3 is made up of 15 amino acids. Per the germline V gene, CDR1 is KGHDR and CDR2 is SFDVKD. The ends were cut back, 4 bases at V and 3 bases at J, with 12 bases in the middle. The CDR3 DNA is TGTGCCACCAGTGACCCCGACAGATCCAATCAGCCCCAGCATTTT. Translation: CATSDPDRSNQPQHF.

This clone has just a few counts. The V gene is TRBV12-2, the J gene TRBJ1-5; the D segment call TRBD1 is taken from the table without a DNA check. TRBV12-2 is given as a pseudogene. This CDR3 has 17 residues. CDR3 in amino acids: CASRLDRDRGRNQPQHF. The CDR3, as DNA: TGTGCAAGTCGCTTAGACCGGGACAGGGGCCGTAATCAGCCCCAGCATTTT.

The sample holds one count of this clone. The V gene is TRBV9, the J gene TRBJ1-2, with D possibly matching TRBD1 (5 bases). Germline V gives CDR1 SGDLS, CDR2 YYNGEE. The CDR3 is 13 amino acids. The V end was cut by 0 bases, the J end by 6 bases, with 9 bases between. CDR3 protein: CASSVVQGNGYTF. The CDR3 DNA is TGTGCCAGCAGCGTAGTTCAGGGAAATGGCTACACCTTC. Full variable domain (rest looked up from reference TRBV9 and TRBJ1-2): DSGVTQTPKHLITATGQRVTLRCSPRSGDLSVYWYQQSLDQGLQFLIQYYNGEERAKGNILERFSAQQFPDLHSELNLSSLELGDSALYFCASSVVQGNGYTFGSGTRLTVV.

This clone has a single count. The V gene is TRBV6-2 or TRBV6-3, the J gene TRBJ2-7, with 10 nucleotides matching TRBD2. Germline CDR1 reads MNHEY; CDR2 reads SVGEGT. Losses at the gene ends were 2 bases for V and 2 bases for J; bases not matched to a gene: 3. The CDR3 has 15 amino acids. CDR3 protein: CASSYRTSGPYEQYF. Here the CDR3 DNA reads TGTGCCAGCAGTTACAGGACTAGCGGCCCCTACGAGCAGTACTTC.

This chain joins TRBV5-1 and TRBJ2-7; no definite D call. V gave up 2 bases and J gave up 0 bases, with 18 bases separating them. The CDR3 has 17 residues. Germline assignment: CDR1 SGHRS and CDR2 YFSETQ. Here the CDR3 reads CASSFHLDREDSYEQYF. In nucleotides, the CDR3 is TGCGCCAGCAGCTTTCACCTAGATCGAGAGGACTCCTACGAGCAGTACTTC.

This clone was picked up a small number of times. J is TRBJ1-2 and V is TRBV19, with D possibly being TRBD1 (6 bases). The germline CDR1 and CDR2 sequences are LNHDA and SQIVND (reference sequence). CDR3 length: 15 amino acids. The V end was cut by 6 bases, the J end by 2 bases, with 16 bases between. This CDR3 reads CASRTGTRINYGYTF. The CDR3 nucleotides are TGTGCCAGTAGAACCGGGACACGGATCAACTATGGCTACACCTTC.

The CDR3 DNA is TGTGCCACCAGCAGAGTTTGGCTAGGTCTTGACACCGGGGAGCTGTTTTTT. The encoded protein is CATSRVWLGLDTGELFF. The V and J genes are TRBV15 and TRBJ2-2; D call uncertain. Per the germline V gene, CDR1 is LNHNV and CDR2 is YYDKDF (reference sequence). The CDR3 is 17 residues long. The germline V and J ends were trimmed by 1 base and 3 bases, with 15 bases remaining between them.

The rearrangement uses TRBV28 and TRBJ1-1; 8 bases are shared with TRBD1. This CDR3 is built from 14 residues. CDR1 and CDR2 (germline): MDHEN, SYDVKM. V was clipped by 3 bases and J by 4 bases; unmatched bases: 4. CDR3 DNA sequence: TGTGCCAGCAGTTTCAGGACAGGGAGCACTGAAGCTTTCTTT. Translation: CASSFRTGSTEAFF.

The rearrangement links TRBV30 to TRBJ1-3, with 7 positions matching TRBD1. The ends lost 4 bases at V and 3 bases at J; junction bases unmatched: 9. CDR3 length equals 15 residues. Per germline, CDR1 GTSNPN and CDR2 SVGIG (reference sequence). The CDR3 protein is CAWIPDRAIGNTIYF. CDR3 coding DNA: TGTGCCTGGATCCCTGACAGGGCAATTGGAAACACCATATATTTT.